This record looks at one TCR beta chain sequence and its context. TCRdb ran MiXCR on the 5' RACE reads and lists one entry per CDR3 protein. The sample lists approximately 40,000 distinct CDR3 sequences, approximately 30% occurring once. Sequences were obtained from tumor-infiltrating memory CD4+ T cells sorted from the breast tumor. The sample's subset: memory CD4+ T cells, CD4+CD45RO+CD25-. This clonotype was sampled from a female donor with breast cancer.

CDR3 nucleotides: TGTGCCAGAAGAGACAGTTACAATGAGCAGTTCTTC. Its translation: CARRDSYNEQFF. The genes are TRBV2 and TRBJ2-1; tentative D call: TRBD1 (5 bases). Trimming removed 9 bases from V and 4 bases from J, with 10 bases in between. This CDR3 has 12 residues. Germline V gene sequence: CDR1 SNHLY, CDR2 FYNNEI.